This section outlines one T cell receptor beta chain sequence together with its context. Its matching antigen is unknown. CDR3 length equals 15 residues. Between the trimmed V and J ends, which lost 5 bases and 2 bases, there was a span of 12 bases. Germline CDR1 reads PRHDT; CDR2 reads FYEKMQ (reference sequence). These data belong to a study of neoadjuvant anti-PD-1 for oral cavity cancer. The wider study: Around day 43, patients without progression received a fourth nivolumab dose before surgery. Overall study results and limits: Only three patients per response group were TCR-analyzed; validation needed. Higher pretreatment Treg/Th17 ratios tracked higher pretreatment blood clonality.

Using immunoSEQ multiplex PCR, the repertoire was profiled, and TCRdb retains in-frame clones only, with some absent. Altogether about 15,000 clones are present, 35% to 50% being singletons, with the ten largest covering about 39%. Time point in this sample: after neoadjuvant nivolumab, at surgical resection. The sequenced sample was tumor tissue, obtained after nivolumab (anti-PD-1) treatment. The TCR sequence derives from a person aged 40 to 85 with oral cavity squamous cell carcinoma. The V and J genes are TRBV13 and TRBJ2-2; no clear D. CDR3 sequence (DNA): TGTGCCAGCAGCGGCGCGATCCCCAACACCGGGGAGCTGTTTTTT. Translating gives CASSGAIPNTGELFF.